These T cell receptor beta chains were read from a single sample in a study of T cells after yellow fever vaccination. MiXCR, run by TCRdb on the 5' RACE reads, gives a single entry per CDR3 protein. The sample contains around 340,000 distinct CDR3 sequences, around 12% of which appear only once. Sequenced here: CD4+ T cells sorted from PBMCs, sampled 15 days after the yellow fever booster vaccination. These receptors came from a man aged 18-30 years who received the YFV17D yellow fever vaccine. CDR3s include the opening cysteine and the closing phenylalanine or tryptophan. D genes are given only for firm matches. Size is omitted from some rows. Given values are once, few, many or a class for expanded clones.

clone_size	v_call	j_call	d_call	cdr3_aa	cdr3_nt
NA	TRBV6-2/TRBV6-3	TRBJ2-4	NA	CASGGIAKNIQYF	TGTGCCAGCGGCGGTATAGCCAAAAACATTCAGTACTTC
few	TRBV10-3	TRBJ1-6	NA	CAISESGGYNSPLHF	TGTGCCATCAGTGAGTCCGGGGGCTATAATTCACCCCTCCACTTT
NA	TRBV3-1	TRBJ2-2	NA	CASSQVGPGELFF	TGTGCCAGCAGCCAAGTGGGGCCCGGGGAGCTGTTTTTT
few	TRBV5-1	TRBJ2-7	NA	CASSPGGLNEQYF	TGCGCCAGCTCCCCCGGGGGGCTCAACGAGCAGTACTTC
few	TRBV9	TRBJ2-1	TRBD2	CASSVAGAGGSYNEQFF	TGTGCCAGCAGCGTAGCTGGCGCGGGGGGATCCTACAATGAGCAGTTCTTC
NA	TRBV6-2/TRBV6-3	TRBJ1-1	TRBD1	CASSYLFTGQGDTEAFF	TGTGCCAGCAGTTACCTCTTTACAGGACAGGGAGACACTGAAGCTTTCTTT
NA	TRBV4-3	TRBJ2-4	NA	CASSQDWGTRDLKNIQYF	TGCGCCAGCAGCCAAGATTGGGGGACACGAGACCTCAAAAACATTCAGTACTTC
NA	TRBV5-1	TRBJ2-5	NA	CASSWDQETQYF	TGCGCCAGCAGCTGGGACCAAGAGACCCAGTACTTC
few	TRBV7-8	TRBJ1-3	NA	CASSLVIGSGNTIYF	TGTGCCAGCAGCTTAGTCATAGGGTCCGGAAACACCATATATTTT
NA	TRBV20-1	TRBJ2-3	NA	CSATRGGARTDTQYF	TGCAGTGCTACCAGGGGGGGGGCCCGCACAGATACGCAGTATTTT
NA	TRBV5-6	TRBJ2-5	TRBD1	CASSAGQGRQETQYF	TGTGCCAGCAGCGCTGGACAGGGGCGGCAAGAGACCCAGTACTTC
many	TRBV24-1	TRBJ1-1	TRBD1	CATSDGPGGPNTEAFF	TGTGCCACCAGTGATGGACCAGGGGGCCCGAACACTGAAGCTTTCTTT
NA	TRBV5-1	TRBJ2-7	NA	CASSLDRSGYEQYF	TGCGCCAGCAGCTTGGATCGTTCGGGCTACGAGCAGTACTTC
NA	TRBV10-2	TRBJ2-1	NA	CASSDRGRSNEQFF	TGCGCCAGCAGTGATCGGGGCCGATCCAATGAGCAGTTCTTC
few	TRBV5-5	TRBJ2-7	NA	CASSLVFYEQYF	TGTGCCAGCAGCTTGGTCTTCTACGAGCAGTACTTC
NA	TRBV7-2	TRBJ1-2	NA	CASSLEVSGVGYTF	TGTGCCAGCAGCTTAGAAGTGTCAGGGGTCGGCTACACCTTC
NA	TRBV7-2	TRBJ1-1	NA	CASSFRGGGTEAFF	TGTGCCAGCAGCTTTAGGGGAGGGGGCACTGAAGCTTTCTTT
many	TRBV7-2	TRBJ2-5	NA	CASSLSRQETQYF	TGTGCCAGCAGTTTATCTAGGCAAGAGACCCAGTACTTC
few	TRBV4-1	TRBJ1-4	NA	CASSQVGAALMKRLFF	TGCGCCAGCAGCCAAGTGGGGGCGGCCCTAATGAAAAGGCTGTTTTTT
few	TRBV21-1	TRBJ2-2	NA	CALSPPGELFF	TGTGCCTTATCTCCCCCCGGGGAGCTGTTTTTT
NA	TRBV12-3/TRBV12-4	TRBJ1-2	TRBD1	CASIRGGGGYTF	TGTGCCAGCATCAGAGGGGGCGGTGGCTACACCTTC
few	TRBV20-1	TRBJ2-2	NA	CSASRLSMANTGELFF	TGCAGTGCTAGTAGGCTGTCTATGGCCAACACCGGGGAGCTGTTTTTT
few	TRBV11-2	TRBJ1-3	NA	CASSLDPAGGPRF	TGTGCCAGCAGCTTAGACCCCGCGGGAGGTCCCAGGTTT
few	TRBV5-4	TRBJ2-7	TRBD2	CASRYYSGSYEQYF	TGTGCCAGCCGGTACTACAGCGGGAGCTACGAGCAGTACTTC
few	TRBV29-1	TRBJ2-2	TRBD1	CSVTGTGVGGELFF	TGCAGCGTAACCGGGACAGGGGTCGGCGGGGAGCTGTTTTTT
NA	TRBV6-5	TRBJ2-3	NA	CASSPGPGRTDTQYF	TGTGCCAGCAGTCCGGGCCCGGGAAGAACAGATACGCAGTATTTT
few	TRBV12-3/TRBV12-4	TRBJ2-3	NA	CASSFLVPDTQYF	TGTGCCAGCAGTTTCCTAGTCCCAGATACGCAGTATTTT
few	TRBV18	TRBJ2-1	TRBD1	CASSLTSPGQGNEQFF	TGTGCCAGCTCGCTAACGTCTCCGGGACAGGGCAATGAGCAGTTCTTC
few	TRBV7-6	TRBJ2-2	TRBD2	CASSFSASGALRELFF	TGTGCCAGCAGCTTCTCGGCTAGCGGGGCCCTTCGGGAGCTGTTTTTT
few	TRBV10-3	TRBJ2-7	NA	CAISAVEEQYF	TGTGCCATCAGTGCGGTGGAGGAGCAGTACTTC
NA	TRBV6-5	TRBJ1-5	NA	CASSYNENQPQHF	TGTGCCAGCAGTTACAACGAGAATCAGCCCCAGCATTTT